The 22 T cell receptor beta chains given below trace back to one sample, sequenced in a study of identical twins. Via MiXCR, TCRdb re-called the 5' RACE reads, giving one row per CDR3 protein. The sample carries around 650,000 distinct CDR3 sequences, about 7% recorded once. The same data also went into a second study, on yellow fever vaccine responses in identical twins.

Specimen: PBMCs. The receptor source for this set is a young woman in good health.

To note about this clonotype: No conserved phenylalanine or tryptophan ends this CDR3, so it is likely a read error. The rearrangement links TRBV28 to TRBJ1-1; D possibly corresponds to TRBD1 (5 bases). The germline V gene has CDR1 MDHEN and CDR2 SYDVKM. The V and J ends lost 7 bases and 0 bases respectively, with 18 bases between them. This CDR3 contains 16 residues. CDR3 bases: TGTGCCAGCACCGACCTGTGGGGCGGCATGAACACTGAAGCTTTCCTT. Encoded protein: CASTDLWGGMNTEAFL.

V gene TRBV5-1 combines with J gene TRBJ2-7, with 13 bases that match TRBD2. Looked up from germline, CDR1 is SGHRS and CDR2 is YFSETQ. The CDR3 is 14 residues long. V shed 4 bases and J 7 bases; nucleotides not matched to a gene: 5. This CDR3 reads CASSAGLAGVEQYF. CDR3 DNA sequence: TGCGCCAGCAGCGCAGGACTAGCGGGAGTAGAGCAGTACTTC.

This clonotype was seen at least ten times. An end of the junction differs from the germline gene, which may be a read error. This chain connects TRBV27 to TRBJ2-1; TRBD2 agrees at 11 bases. The germline gives CDR1 MNHEY, CDR2 SMNVEV (reference sequence). CDR3 length equals 18 residues. CDR3 amino acids: CASSISPLAGGFYNEQFF. The CDR3 DNA is TGTGCCAGCAGTATATCCCCTCTAGCGGGGGGCTTCTACAATGAGCAGTTCTTC.

This clonotype has ten or more counts. The V gene is TRBV12-3 or TRBV12-4, the J gene TRBJ1-2; TRBD1 might be the D (5 bases). The CDR3 is made up of 11 amino acids. The germline V and J ends were trimmed by 2 bases and 11 bases, with 9 bases remaining between them. CDR3 in amino acids: CASSLPGLYTF. CDR3 DNA sequence: TGTGCCAGCAGTTTACCGGGACTTTACACCTTC.

There are many counts of this clonotype. This sequence joins TRBV9 and TRBJ2-7; D unresolved. The CDR3 runs 13 residues. Germline V lookup: CDR1 SGDLS, CDR2 YYNGEE. V was cut by 1 base and J by 4 bases, with 9 bases left in between. The CDR3 nucleotides are TGTGCCAGCAGCGTACTACCCCTATACGAGCAGTACTTC. This translates into CASSVLPLYEQYF.

The chain employs TRBV28 and TRBJ2-7, with D perhaps TRBD1 (5 bases). V was shortened by 9 bases and J by 1 base, with 22 bases between the two germline ends. This CDR3 has 16 residues. Germline V CDR1 and CDR2: MDHEN, SYDVKM. The CDR3 protein is CASLGVGSGGSYEQYV. CDR3 nucleotide sequence: TGTGCCAGTCTAGGGGTCGGGTCGGGTGGATCCTACGAGCAGTACGTC.

This clonotype was found a few times. This rearrangement joins TRBV4-1 to TRBJ1-4, with D possibly being TRBD1 (5 bases). Trimming stripped 1 base from V and 2 bases from J, with 14 bases between. The germline V gene has CDR1 MGHRA and CDR2 YSYEKL. This CDR3 has 17 residues. The CDR3 DNA reads TGCGCCAGCAGCCAAGGGCGATCGGGGGGGACTAATGAAAAACTGTTTTTT. Translating gives CASSQGRSGGTNEKLFF.

The chain recombines TRBV5-6 with TRBJ2-4, with D possibly being TRBD2 (7 bases). Trimming stripped 3 bases from V and 1 base from J, with 17 bases between. In germline, CDR1 is SGHDT, CDR2 YYEEEE. The CDR3 consists of 17 residues. The CDR3 DNA reads as TGTGCCAGCAGCTCATTGGGGGCCGGGAGGGCCAAAAACATTCAGTACTTC. It is translated as CASSSLGAGRAKNIQYF.

This clonotype was seen more than once but under ten times. This chain uses TRBV29-1 with TRBJ2-4, with D hard to call. The CDR3 is 14 residues long. CDR1 and CDR2 (germline): SQVTM, ANQGSEA. The ends were cut back, 4 bases at V and 0 bases at J, with 10 bases in the middle. This CDR3 reads CSVVGVQAKNIQYF. The CDR3 DNA sequence: TGCAGCGTTGTTGGCGTCCAAGCCAAAAACATTCAGTACTTC.

The chain recombines TRBV2 with TRBJ1-4; D ambiguous. The CDR3 totals 14 residues. Germline V lookup: CDR1 SNHLY, CDR2 FYNNEI. Trimming stripped 5 bases from V and 16 bases from J, with 23 bases between. In DNA, the CDR3 is TGTGCCAGCAGTCGGGCGGACGTTCGTGAAGAACCGTTTTTT. Translation: CASSRADVREEPFF.

This clonotype was observed at least ten times. The gene calls are TRBV7-8 and TRBJ2-1; the D gene is possibly TRBD1 (6 bases). Germline lookup yields CDR1 SGHVS and CDR2 FQNEAQ. The CDR3 runs 15 residues. V lost 5 bases, J lost 6 bases, and 17 bases lay in between. The CDR3 region has the DNA TGTGCCAGCAGCCCTAGAGCAGGGGAAGTCAATGAGCAGTTCTTC. It is translated as CASSPRAGEVNEQFF. Variable domain in full (rest from reference TRBV7-8 and TRBJ2-1): GAGVSQSPRYKVAKRGQDVALRCDPISGHVSLFWYQQALGQGPEFLTYFQNEAQLDKSGLPSDRFFAERPEGSVSTLKIQRTQQEDSAVYLCASSPRAGEVNEQFFGPGTRLTVL.

This clonotype occurred many times. This chain joins TRBV20-1 and TRBJ2-2; D not certain. Germline V gives CDR1 DFQATT, CDR2 SNEGSKA (reference sequence). The CDR3 loop spans 14 amino acids. Between the trimmed V and J ends, which lost 0 bases and 2 bases, there was a span of 7 bases. The DNA for the CDR3 is TGCAGTGCTAGAGACCCAAAAAACACCGGGGAGCTGTTTTTT. Protein: CSARDPKNTGELFF.

This clonotype was seen a handful of times. The chain carries TRBV28 and TRBJ1-4; 9 nucleotides agree with TRBD1. Germline CDR1 and CDR2: MDHEN and SYDVKM. CDR3 length: 17 residues. The ends lost 6 bases at V and 0 bases at J; junction bases unmatched: 8. The CDR3 spells CASSLQGARTTNEKLFF. CDR3 bases: TGTGCCAGCAGCCTACAGGGGGCTAGGACAACTAATGAAAAACTGTTTTTT. The full variable domain, in which reference TRBV28 and TRBJ1-4 provide the parts outside the CDR3, is DVKVTQSSRYLVKRTGEKVFLECVQDMDHENMFWYRQDPGLGLRLIYFSYDVKMKEKGDIPEGYSVSREKKERFSLILESASTNQTSMYLCASSLQGARTTNEKLFFGSGTQLSVL.

This clonotype turned up a few times. This chain links TRBV3-1 with TRBJ1-1; D perhaps matches TRBD1 (5 bases). The CDR3 is 15 amino acids. Trimming took 4 bases from V and 4 from J, leaving 16 bases between them. The germline gives CDR1 LGHDT, CDR2 YNNKEL (reference sequence). In DNA form, the CDR3 reads TGTGCCAGCAGCCGCCCTCAGGGTTTAAGCACTGAAGCTTTCTTT. It translates to CASSRPQGLSTEAFF.

This clonotype was observed a few times. J is TRBJ2-1 and V is TRBV15; D may be TRBD2 (6 bases). The CDR3 has 14 amino acids. The V gene lost 5 bases and the J gene lost 4 bases, with 12 bases spanning the gap. Germline V gives CDR1 LNHNV, CDR2 YYDKDF (reference sequence). CDR3 loop: CATSPPSAYNEQFF. The CDR3 nucleotides read TGTGCCACCAGCCCGCCTAGCGCATACAATGAGCAGTTCTTC.

The V and J genes are TRBV29-1 and TRBJ1-6; 9 nucleotides agree with TRBD1. V was clipped by 6 bases and J by 6 bases; unmatched bases: 6. Germline V gene data show CDR1 as SQVTM and CDR2 as ANQGSEA. The CDR3 contains 14 residues. The CDR3, as DNA: TGCAGCGTGCGGGGGACAGGGACTAATTCACCCCTCCACTTT. The encoded protein is CSVRGTGTNSPLHF.

The chain carries TRBV2 and TRBJ1-2; 9 nucleotides match TRBD1. Unmatched junction bases numbered 10, after V lost 10 bases and J lost 7 bases. The CDR3 consists of 13 residues. Germline CDR1 is SNHLY and CDR2 is FYNNEI. The CDR3 spells CANRDRAQGGYTF. CDR3 sequence (DNA): TGTGCCAACCGGGACAGGGCCCAAGGTGGCTACACCTTC.

The chain has TRBV7-2 and TRBJ2-7, with D perhaps matching TRBD2 (6 bases). In germline, CDR1 is SGHTA, CDR2 FQGNSA. The V gene lost 2 bases and the J gene lost 7 bases, with 15 bases spanning the gap. This CDR3 has 14 residues. The CDR3: CASSLSGPSGEQYF. In DNA form, the CDR3 reads TGTGCCAGCAGCTTATCGGGCCCAAGCGGGGAGCAGTACTTC.

This clonotype occurred a few times. The V call is TRBV5-1, the J call TRBJ2-2, with 10 positions matching TRBD1. V shed 0 bases, J shed 5 bases, and the junction held 7 bases outside the gene matches. Germline V gene sequence: CDR1 SGHRS, CDR2 YFSETQ. The CDR3 loop spans 17 amino acids. The CDR3: CASSLDHQGQGTGELFF. CDR3 nucleotide sequence: TGCGCCAGCAGCTTGGACCACCAGGGACAGGGGACCGGGGAGCTGTTTTTT.

This clonotype appeared a few times. The J gene is TRBJ1-2, the V gene TRBV3-1, with D possibly TRBD1 on 6 matching bases. Deletions cut 4 bases from V and 4 bases from J, with 16 bases between. The CDR3 is made up of 15 amino acids. Germline V gives CDR1 LGHDT, CDR2 YNNKEL (reference sequence). The CDR3 sequence is CASSPRTESTYGYTF. The CDR3 nucleotides are TGTGCCAGCAGCCCCCGGACAGAGTCGACCTATGGCTACACCTTC.

V and J are TRBV9 and TRBJ2-3, with TRBD2 as a possible D gene (5 bases). V gave up 4 bases and J gave up 6 bases, with 18 bases separating them. The V gene's germline CDR1 is SGDLS and CDR2 YYNGEE. This CDR3 has 15 amino acids. CDR3 residues: CASSLTGFPLDTQYF. CDR3 DNA: TGTGCCAGCAGCCTCACGGGATTTCCGTTGGATACGCAGTATTTT.

This clonotype has more than one count but fewer than ten. The V gene is TRBV20-1, the J gene TRBJ1-2, with TRBD1 as a possible D gene (6 bases). CDR1 DFQATT and CDR2 SNEGSKA come from the germline V gene (reference sequence). Trimming shortened V by 7 bases and J by 0 bases, and 12 bases separated the two germline ends. This CDR3 spans 13 amino acids. This CDR3 is CSVGHRANYGYTF. In nucleotides, the CDR3 is TGCAGTGTGGGACACAGGGCTAACTATGGCTACACCTTC.